The clone carrying this T cell receptor (beta chain) was seen at least ten times. This specimen includes other DNA sequences encoding the same CDR3. These data come from a study of metastatic and nonmetastatic thyroid tumors. TCRdb re-called clones via MiXCR from the PCR reads. The table lists roughly 13,000 clones, about a quarter of them singletons. Germline V gene data show CDR1 as WNHNN and CDR2 as SYGVQD (reference sequence). The CDR3 loop spans 15 amino acids. Trimming cost V 8 bases and J 9 bases; bases outside gene matches: 16. Every patient underwent thyroid surgery untreated. This TCR came from a female donor with papillary thyroid cancer or a benign thyroid nodule (not recorded which). Some clones in this sample may be carry-over from other donors' samples. What was sequenced was tumor tissue. The chain is built from TRBV10-1 and TRBJ1-2, with TRBD1 matching over 9 bases. Here the CDR3 DNA reads TGCGCCAGCTTAGCCCCGATCGGGACAGGGAATAGCTACACCTTC. Amino acids: CASLAPIGTGNSYTF.